The 9 T cell receptor beta chains below were found in one sample sequenced in a study of blood T cell repertoires in COVID-19. Profiled with immunoSEQ multiplex PCR; TCRdb holds only in-frame clones, not every one. Of roughly 200,000 clones listed, 88% are singletons. Sequenced input: peripheral blood. Receptors were obtained from a man between 65 and 85 years old with acute or convalescent COVID-19.

The CDR3 sequence: CASSFPGQGTYEQYF. The CDR3 region has the DNA TGTGCCAGCAGTTTCCCTGGACAGGGAACCTACGAGCAGTACTTC. V usage is TRBV28 and J usage is TRBJ2-7; 8 bases align to TRBD1. Looked up from germline, CDR1 is MDHEN and CDR2 is SYDVKM. The CDR3 loop spans 15 amino acids. Trimming at V came to 3 bases and at J to 2 bases, leaving 6 bases not matched to a gene.

The gene calls are TRBV5-1 and TRBJ2-5, with D hard to call. The germline V gene has CDR1 SGHRS and CDR2 YFSETQ. CDR3 size: 11 residues. V was shortened by 4 bases and J by 5 bases, with 6 bases between the two germline ends. CDR3 sequence: CASSTRETQYF. CDR3 nucleotide sequence: TGCGCCAGCAGCACCAGGGAGACCCAGTACTTC.

The chain couples TRBV3-1 (or the pseudogene TRBV3-2) to TRBJ1-1, with D unresolved. Germline V gives CDR1 LGHDT, CDR2 YNNKEL (reference sequence). Trimming left V 1 base short and J 5 bases short, with 8 bases between. CDR3 size: 13 residues. The CDR3 region has the DNA TGTGCCAGCAGCCAAGCTCGGGTTACTGAAGCTTTCTTT. Its translation: CASSQARVTEAFF.

V and J are TRBV6-5 and TRBJ2-7; 7 nucleotides line up with TRBD1. The CDR3 extends over 14 amino acids. V lost 2 bases to trimming and J lost 5 bases; unmatched junction nucleotides: 6. Germline CDR1 MNHEY, CDR2 SVGAGI. Written as DNA, the CDR3 is TGTGCCAGCAGTTACAAAACAGGGGTAGACGAGCAGTACTTC. Translation gives CASSYKTGVDEQYF.

The CDR3 DNA follows: TGCGCCAGCAGCACGGGACAGGGTGGCAATCAGCCCCAGCATTTT. This translates into CASSTGQGGNQPQHF. The rearrangement uses TRBV5-1 and TRBJ1-5, with TRBD1 matching over 9 bases. V lost 4 bases, J lost 2 bases, and 4 bases stayed unmatched. Germline CDR1 is SGHRS and CDR2 is YFSETQ. This CDR3 is built from 15 residues.

The chain combines TRBV9 with TRBJ2-5; D might be TRBD2 (5 bases). Germline CDR1 SGDLS, CDR2 YYNGEE. Trimming left V 3 bases short and J 1 base short, with 13 bases between. The CDR3 loop spans 15 amino acids. CDR3 DNA: TGTGCCAGCAGCGCCAGATGGGCGGGCCAAGAGACCCAGTACTTC. Translated: CASSARWAGQETQYF. The variable domain in full, completed from reference TRBV9 and TRBJ2-5, reads DSGVTQTPKHLITATGQRVTLRCSPRSGDLSVYWYQQSLDQGLQFLIQYYNGEERAKGNILERFSAQQFPDLHSELNLSSLELGDSALYFCASSARWAGQETQYFGPGTRLLVL.

This rearrangement joins TRBV19 to TRBJ1-1, with D unresolved. The CDR3 totals 11 residues. V was pared by 2 bases and J by 7 bases, with 5 bases between. Germline values: CDR1 LNHDA, CDR2 SQIVND (reference sequence). The CDR3 here is CASSILDEAFF. The CDR3 coding sequence is TGTGCCAGTAGTATACTAGATGAAGCTTTCTTT.

This chain connects TRBV7-3 to TRBJ2-2; TRBD1 aligns across 8 bases. Germline V CDR1 and CDR2: SGHTA, FQGTGA. The CDR3 extends over 16 amino acids. J was trimmed by 6 bases and V by 5 bases; bases with no gene match: 11. This CDR3 reads CASSQTMDRAAGELFF. The CDR3 nucleotides are TGTGCCAGCAGCCAAACAATGGACAGGGCCGCCGGGGAGCTGTTTTTT.

The chain couples TRBV28 to TRBJ2-7; tentatively, D is TRBD2 (5 bases). Germline loops: CDR1 MDHEN, CDR2 SYDVKM. V dropped 6 bases and J dropped 6 bases, with 6 bases sitting between them. The CDR3 has 10 residues. The CDR3 sequence: CASSSGEQYF. CDR3 nucleotide sequence: TGTGCCAGCAGCAGCGGCGAGCAGTACTTC.